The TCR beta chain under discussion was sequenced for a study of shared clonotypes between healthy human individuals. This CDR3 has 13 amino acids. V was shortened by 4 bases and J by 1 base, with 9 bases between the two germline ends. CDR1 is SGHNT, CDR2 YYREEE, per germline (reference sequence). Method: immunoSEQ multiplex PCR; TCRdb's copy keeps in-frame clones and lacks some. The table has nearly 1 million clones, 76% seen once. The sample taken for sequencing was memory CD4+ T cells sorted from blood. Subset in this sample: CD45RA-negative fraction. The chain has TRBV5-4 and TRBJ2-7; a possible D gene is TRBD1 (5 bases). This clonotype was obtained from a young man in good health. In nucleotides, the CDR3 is TGTGCCAGCAGCCATGACAGTTCCTACGAGCAGTACTTC. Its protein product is CASSHDSSYEQYF. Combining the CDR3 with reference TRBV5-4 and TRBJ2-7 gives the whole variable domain ETGVTQSPTHLIKTRGQQVTLRCSSQSGHNTVSWYQQALGQGPQFIFQYYREEENGRGNFPPRFSGLQFPNYSSELNVNALELDDSALYLCASSHDSSYEQYFGPGTRLTVT.